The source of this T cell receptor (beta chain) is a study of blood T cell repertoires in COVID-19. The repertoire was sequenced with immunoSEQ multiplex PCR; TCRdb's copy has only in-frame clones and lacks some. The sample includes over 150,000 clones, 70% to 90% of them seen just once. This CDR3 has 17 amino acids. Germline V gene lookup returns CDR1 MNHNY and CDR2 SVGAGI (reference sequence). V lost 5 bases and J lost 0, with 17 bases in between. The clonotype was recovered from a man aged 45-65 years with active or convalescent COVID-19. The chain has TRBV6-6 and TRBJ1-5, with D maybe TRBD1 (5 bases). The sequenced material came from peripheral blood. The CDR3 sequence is CASSPNRGRISNQPQHF. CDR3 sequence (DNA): TGTGCCAGCAGTCCTAATAGGGGCAGAATTAGCAATCAGCCCCAGCATTTT.